The clone carrying this TCR beta chain has just a few counts. Its antigen is undetermined. This sample was taken from a study of CD8 T cells in ankylosing spondylitis. Study-wide results and caveats: In ankylosing spondylitis patients, matched synovial fluid reportedly showed significant enrichment of disease-linked clones. Disease-linked clones bore a CD8+ phenotype, appearing relatively rarely in peripheral blood. Characteristic, it appeared, of ankylosing spondylitis blood was a TCR beta motif of eight or nine highly homologous variants.

TCRdb recomputed calls from the 5' RACE reads with MiXCR, one row per CDR3 protein. This table has 150,000 to 200,000 distinct CDR3 sequences, roughly 34% appearing once. The CDR3 runs 15 residues. CDR1 is DFQATT and CDR2 is SNEGSKA in the germline V gene (reference sequence). V was clipped by 5 bases and J by 0 bases, with 11 bases between them. This chain connects TRBV20-1 to TRBJ1-6, with a weak D call TRBD1 (6 bases). The sequence was collected from a male donor with ankylosing spondylitis. Sequenced material: synovial fluid, either unsorted or a sorted T cell fraction (not recorded which). This CDR3 reads CSAADRSSYNSPLHF. Written as DNA, the CDR3 is TGCAGTGCTGCTGACAGGAGCTCCTATAATTCACCCCTCCACTTT.